These 16 T cell receptor beta chains were sequenced from one sample in a study of T cell responses to AZD1222 COVID-19 vaccine (dated by TCRdb to 2020 to 2022). The time point label here, explained by the study, means: about 28 days (+/-7) after the second vaccine dose. This specimen's treatment or condition label, per the study, means: meningococcal conjugate vaccine given as trial control. To prepare the library, the immunoSEQ multiplex PCR assay was applied. Here the immuneACCESS table is served through TCRdb, limited to in-frame sequences with V and J called. Missing clones are a known gap in these copies; in checked studies unresolved V genes cover under half, and the rest lacks a known reason. This sample holds around 45,000 clones; roughly 77% were observed only once. 20% to 25% of the sample is held by the ten biggest clonotypes. The sample here was peripheral blood, taken 28 days after the second dose of the MenACWY control vaccine. These receptors came from an adult who received the MenACWY meningococcal vaccine as a control.

This clone showed up just a few times. This chain links TRBV10-2 with TRBJ2-7; possibly TRBD2 for D (6 bases). This CDR3 is 14 amino acids long. V lost 2 bases, J lost 2 bases, and 10 bases lay in between. Germline V gene sequence: CDR1 WSHSY, CDR2 SAAADI. CDR3 coding DNA: TGCGCCAGCAGTGAGGGCGGGACCCCCTACGAGCAGTACTTC. It specifies CASSEGGTPYEQYF.

The chain employs TRBV2 and TRBJ1-1; the D is unclear. CDR1 and CDR2 (germline): SNHLY, FYNNEI. V lost 3 bases and J lost 1, with 6 bases in between. The CDR3 length is 13 residues. The CDR3 region is CASSDSPNTEAFF. The DNA of the CDR3 is TGTGCCAGCAGTGACAGCCCGAACACTGAAGCTTTCTTT.

The chain couples TRBV19 to TRBJ1-5; tentatively, D is TRBD1 (5 bases). Germline CDR1 is LNHDA and CDR2 is SQIVND (reference sequence). V was shortened by 1 base and J by 9 bases, with 10 bases between the two germline ends. This CDR3 has 13 amino acids. The CDR3 DNA sequence: TGTGCCAGTAGTATAGCCGACAGCCGGCCCCAGCATTTT. Translation gives CASSIADSRPQHF.

The genes are TRBV7-9 and TRBJ2-5, with 7 nucleotides matching TRBD1. The CDR3 spans 14 residues. Germline-derived CDR1 and CDR2 are SEHNR and FQNEAQ (reference sequence). Germline trimming cut 5 bases from V and 4 bases from J; bases unmatched to any gene: 7. The CDR3 nucleotides read TGTGCCAGCAGCCTAAGACAGGGTTTAGAGACCCAGTACTTC. Amino acid sequence: CASSLRQGLETQYF.

The chain uses TRBV3-1 (or the pseudogene TRBV3-2) and TRBJ1-1; no definite D call. Germline values: CDR1 LGHDT, CDR2 YNNKEL (reference sequence). The CDR3 length is 13 residues. V lost 2 bases, J lost 3 bases, and 7 bases lay in between. CDR3 bases: TGTGCCAGCAGCCAATTTCTATACACTGAAGCTTTCTTT. Its translation: CASSQFLYTEAFF.

Only one count was recorded for this clone. The genes are TRBV11-3 and TRBJ2-3, with D tentatively TRBD2 (6 bases). Trimming cost V 5 bases and J 2 bases, with 17 bases left between them. This CDR3 has 16 residues. Per the germline V gene, CDR1 is SGHNT and CDR2 is YENEEA. The CDR3 is CASSPVFGRDTDTQYF. The CDR3 coding sequence is TGTGCCAGCAGCCCAGTTTTCGGGCGGGACACAGATACGCAGTATTTT.

The V call is TRBV19, the J call TRBJ2-1; 12 nucleotides line up with TRBD1. The junction had 5 bases not matched to a gene; V was cut back by 3 bases and J by 8 bases. This CDR3 region has 15 residues. CDR1 LNHDA and CDR2 SQIVND come from the germline V gene (reference sequence). In nucleotides, the CDR3 is TGTGCCAGTAGTATGGGACAGGGGGCAGTCGATGAGCAGTTCTTC. Amino acid sequence: CASSMGQGAVDEQFF. The variable domain in full, completed from reference TRBV19 and TRBJ2-1, reads DGGITQSPKYLFRKEGQNVTLSCEQNLNHDAMYWYRQDPGQGLRLIYYSQIVNDFQKGDIAEGYSVSREKKESFPLTVTSAQKNPTAFYLCASSMGQGAVDEQFFGPGTRLTVL.

V and J are TRBV27 and TRBJ2-1; TRBD2 is a possible D gene (5 bases). CDR1 and CDR2 (germline): MNHEY, SMNVEV (reference sequence). V lost 4 bases and J 0 bases, leaving 7 bases between the germline ends. The CDR3 length is 14 residues. The CDR3 is CASSSLDSYNEQFF. Written as DNA, the CDR3 is TGTGCCAGCAGTTCACTAGACTCCTACAATGAGCAGTTCTTC.

The V gene is TRBV6-5, the J gene TRBJ1-2; no firm D call. V lost 0 bases to trimming and J lost 4 bases, with 15 bases between them. The germline CDR1 and CDR2 sequences are MNHEY and SVGAGI. The CDR3 is 16 residues long. The CDR3 region is CASSYSKNSGLYGYTF. The CDR3 region has the DNA TGTGCCAGCAGTTACTCGAAGAATTCCGGACTCTATGGCTACACCTTC.

The chain recombines TRBV3-1 (or the pseudogene TRBV3-2) with TRBJ2-5; 7 bases agree with TRBD2. With 0 bases clipped from V and 4 bases from J, the junction kept 11 bases outside the gene matches. This CDR3 spans 17 amino acids. In germline, CDR1 is LGHDT, CDR2 YNNKEL (reference sequence). CDR3 nucleotide sequence: TGTGCCAGCAGCCAAGATCCTGGCGGGGGAATCCGAGAGACCCAGTACTTC. Protein product: CASSQDPGGGIRETQYF.

J is TRBJ2-3 and V is TRBV6-5; D gene uncertain. The CDR3 has 11 residues. V dropped 2 bases and J dropped 8 bases, with 5 bases sitting between them. Germline lookup yields CDR1 MNHEY and CDR2 SVGAGI. Written as DNA, the CDR3 is TGTGCCAGCAGTTACGGCGGTACGCAGTATTTT. Its translation: CASSYGGTQYF.

The V call is TRBV6-5, the J call TRBJ2-2; possibly TRBD1 for D (6 bases). The CDR3 is 15 residues long. Germline V gene sequence: CDR1 MNHEY, CDR2 SVGAGI. V was pared by 0 bases and J by 5 bases, with 10 bases between. The CDR3, as DNA: TGTGCCAGCAGTTACTCGATTCAGGGGACCGGGGAGCTGTTTTTT. Translated, it gives CASSYSIQGTGELFF.

This rearrangement joins TRBV7-8 to TRBJ1-2; 12 bases align to TRBD1. Germline CDR1 reads SGHVS; CDR2 reads FQNEAQ. CDR3 length equals 15 residues. V lost 5 bases to trimming and J lost 7 bases; unmatched junction nucleotides: 8. The CDR3: CASSTVGTGGTGYTF. As DNA, the CDR3 is TGTGCCAGCAGCACCGTGGGGACAGGGGGCACTGGCTACACCTTC.

DNA of the CDR3: TGTGCCAGCAGCTTAGCGGGACATGTCGAGCAGTTCTTC. This encodes CASSLAGHVEQFF. This rearrangement joins TRBV7-2 to TRBJ2-1; D perhaps matches TRBD1 (6 bases). With 0 bases removed from V and 10 bases from J, the gap between germline ends came to 10 bases. The CDR3 sequence is 13 residues long. In germline, CDR1 is SGHTA, CDR2 FQGNSA.

The rearrangement links TRBV6-1 to TRBJ1-2; 7 bases fit TRBD1. The CDR3 totals 15 residues. Trimming removed 3 bases from V and 5 bases from J; junction bases left unmatched: 9. The germline V gene has CDR1 MNHNS and CDR2 SASEGT. The CDR3 DNA reads as TGTGCCAGCAGTGAGCATATGACAGGGTGGTATGGCTACACCTTC. It encodes CASSEHMTGWYGYTF.

The rearrangement joins TRBV30 to TRBJ1-5, with D maybe TRBD1 (5 bases). The germline V gene encodes CDR1 GTSNPN and CDR2 SVGIG (reference sequence). Trimming shortened V by 2 bases and J by 2 bases, and 7 bases separated the two germline ends. This CDR3 spans 13 amino acids. The DNA for the CDR3 is TGTGCCTGGAGTTCGGGGGGCAATCAGCCCCAGCATTTT. It codes for CAWSSGGNQPQHF.